The T cell receptor beta chain under discussion was sequenced for a study of breast tumors, draining lymph nodes, adjacent tissues. V was pared by 8 bases and J by 1 base, with 9 bases between. The CDR3 is made up of 12 amino acids. Looked up from germline, CDR1 is MDHEN and CDR2 is SYDVKM. Study results and caveats: Data fit most tumor T cells coming from lymph node, expanding in tumor. Tumor T cell lymph node origin was a supported hypothesis, not proven.

Many counts were recorded for this clonotype. As yet, its antigen is unknown. TCRdb re-analysed the multiplex PCR reads in MiXCR, keeping a single row per CDR3 protein. This table has tens of thousands of distinct CDR3 sequences, 35% to 45% appearing once. The J gene is TRBJ2-7, the V gene TRBV28; no clear D gene. The source material was breast tumor tissue. This receptor was identified in a female donor with breast cancer. Some clones in this sample may be carry-over from other donors' samples. CDR3 protein: CASGLESYEQYF. The CDR3 DNA follows: TGTGCCAGCGGGCTGGAATCCTACGAGCAGTACTTC.